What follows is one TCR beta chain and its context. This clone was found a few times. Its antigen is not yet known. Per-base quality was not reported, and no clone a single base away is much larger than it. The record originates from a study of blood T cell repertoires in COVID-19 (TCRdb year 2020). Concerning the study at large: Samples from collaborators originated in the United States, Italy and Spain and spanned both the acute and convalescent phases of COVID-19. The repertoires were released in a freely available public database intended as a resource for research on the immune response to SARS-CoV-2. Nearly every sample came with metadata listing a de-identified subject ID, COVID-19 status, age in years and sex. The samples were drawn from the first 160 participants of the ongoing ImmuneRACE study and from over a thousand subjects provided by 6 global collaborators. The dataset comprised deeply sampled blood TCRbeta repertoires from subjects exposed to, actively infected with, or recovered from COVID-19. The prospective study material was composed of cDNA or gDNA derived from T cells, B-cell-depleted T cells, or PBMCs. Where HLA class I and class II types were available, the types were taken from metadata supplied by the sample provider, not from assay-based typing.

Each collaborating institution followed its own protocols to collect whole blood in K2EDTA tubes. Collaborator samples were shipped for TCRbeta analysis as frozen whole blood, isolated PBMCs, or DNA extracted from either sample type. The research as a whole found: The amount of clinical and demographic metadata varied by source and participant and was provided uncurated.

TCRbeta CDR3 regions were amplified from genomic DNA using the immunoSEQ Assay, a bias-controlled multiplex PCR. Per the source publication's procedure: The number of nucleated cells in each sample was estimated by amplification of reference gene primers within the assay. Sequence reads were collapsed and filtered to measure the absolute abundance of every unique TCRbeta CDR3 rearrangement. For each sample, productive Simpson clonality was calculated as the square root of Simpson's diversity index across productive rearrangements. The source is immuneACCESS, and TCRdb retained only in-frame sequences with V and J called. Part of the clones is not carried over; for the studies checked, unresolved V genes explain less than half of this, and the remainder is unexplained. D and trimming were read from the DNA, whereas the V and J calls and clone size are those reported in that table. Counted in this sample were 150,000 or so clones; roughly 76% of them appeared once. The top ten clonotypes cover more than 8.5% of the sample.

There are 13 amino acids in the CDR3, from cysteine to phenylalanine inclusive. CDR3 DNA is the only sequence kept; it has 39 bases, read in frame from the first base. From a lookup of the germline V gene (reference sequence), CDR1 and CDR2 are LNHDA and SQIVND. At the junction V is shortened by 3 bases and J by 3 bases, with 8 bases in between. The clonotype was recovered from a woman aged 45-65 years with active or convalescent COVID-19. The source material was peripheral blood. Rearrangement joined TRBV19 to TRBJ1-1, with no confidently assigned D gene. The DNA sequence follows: TGTGCCAGTAGTATCTTGCAGGACACTGAAGCTTTCTTT. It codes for CASSILQDTEAFF.